This TCR beta chain was found in a study of cytomegalovirus exposure and HLA in healthy donors. Comment on this clone: Antigen unknown.

The primer mix had 60 Vbeta and 13 Jbeta primers. Clones were read by immunoSEQ multiplex PCR, and TCRdb kept only the in-frame ones, dropping some. The repertoire holds about 190,000 clones, with about nine tenths as singletons. Whole-study findings and limits: Upon later analysis, TCR association rates were observed to vary by HLA locus, being highest for DRB1 and lowest for HLA-C.

Germline CDR1 is SGHRS and CDR2 is YFSETQ. This CDR3 region has 13 residues. V was cut by 2 bases and J by 8 bases, with 11 bases left in between. This receptor was taken from a young man in good health and CMV-seronegative. Sample: PBMCs. The rearrangement joins TRBV5-1 to TRBJ1-5; D gene ambiguous. CDR3 sequence: CASSLTPREPQHF. For the CDR3, the DNA is TGCGCCAGCAGCTTAACCCCGAGGGAGCCCCAGCATTTT.